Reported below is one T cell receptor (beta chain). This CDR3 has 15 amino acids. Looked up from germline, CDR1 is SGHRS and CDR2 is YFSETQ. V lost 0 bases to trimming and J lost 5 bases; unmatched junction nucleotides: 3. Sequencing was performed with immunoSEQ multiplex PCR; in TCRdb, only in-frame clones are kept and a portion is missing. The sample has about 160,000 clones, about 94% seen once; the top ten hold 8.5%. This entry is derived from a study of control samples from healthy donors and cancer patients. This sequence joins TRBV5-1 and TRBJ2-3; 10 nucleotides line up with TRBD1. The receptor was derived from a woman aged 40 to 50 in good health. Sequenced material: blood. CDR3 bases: TGCGCCAGCAGCTTGGGCTGGGACAGGGGAGATACGCAGTATTTT. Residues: CASSLGWDRGDTQYF.